The rows below give T cell receptor beta chains drawn from one sample of a study of blood T cell repertoires in COVID-19. TCRdb keeps only in-frame clones here, not all; method: immunoSEQ multiplex PCR. The table shows around 330,000 clones, with 87% occurring only once. The sequencing input was PBMCs or T cells enriched from blood (not recorded which). The receptors were gathered from a woman younger than 30 who had recovered from COVID-19. The conserved cysteine and the conserved F or W are not part of the CDR3 here.

v_gene | CDR3aa
TRBV28 | ASSPLGGAYEKLF
TRBV15 | ATSREPGQDYEQY
TRBV30 | AWRTGTAIYYEQY
TRBV4-2 | ASSPRDSSSGANVLT
TRBV28 | ASSLWGDRNEKLF
TRBV19 | ASSITFLYRTNQPQH
TRBV28 | ASVVRNTGELF
TRBV5-6 | ASSLALTGVRDYEQY
TRBV15 | ATSRASGVNGYT
TRBV4-1 | ASSQAGEAF
TRBV6-6 | ASRGPSHSNQPQH
TRBV7-3 | ASSRTPGQGNEVQY
TRBV7-9 | ASGGDEQY
TRBV7-7 | ASATGGGPTDTQY
TRBV18 | ASRGYSGNNSPLH
TRBV10-3 | AISEDRDVEPQH